This T cell receptor (beta chain) was identified in a study of metastatic and nonmetastatic thyroid tumors. Study conclusions and caveats: Compared with benign nodules, malignant thyroid tumors were reported to have significantly higher TCR beta diversity in both blood and tumor.

With 0 bases removed from V and 1 base from J, the gap between germline ends came to 12 bases. CDR1 and CDR2 from the germline V gene are DFQATT and SNEGSKA (reference sequence). There are 16 residues in the CDR3. None of the patients had undergone any treatment ahead of thyroid surgery. MiXCR reprocessed the PCR reads for TCRdb. This sample has tens of thousands of clones, with approximately 20% found just once. As for this clone: The antigen is undetermined.

The J gene is TRBJ2-2, the V gene TRBV20-1; no reliable D call. The sample taken for sequencing was blood. This clonotype was obtained from a male donor with papillary thyroid cancer or a benign thyroid nodule (not recorded which). Some clones in this sample may be carry-over from other donors' samples. The CDR3 DNA sequence: TGCAGTGCTAGAGAGTTGGCAGTTCAGAACACCGGGGAGCTGTTTTTT. Encoded protein: CSARELAVQNTGELFF.